This T cell receptor beta chain was captured in a study of blood T cell repertoires in COVID-19. TCRdb keeps only in-frame clones here, not all; method: immunoSEQ multiplex PCR. The table records some 200,000 clones, 83% of them present only once. Germline values: CDR1 DFQATT, CDR2 SNEGSKA (reference sequence). V lost 3 bases and J lost 4; bases outside the gene matches: 7. There are 15 residues in the CDR3. A few counts support this clone. This rearrangement joins TRBV20-1 to TRBJ1-5, with 9 bases that match TRBD1. The sequenced sample was PBMCs or T cells enriched from blood (not recorded which). This TCR came from a woman in her forties or fifties who had been exposed to COVID-19. In DNA form, the CDR3 reads TGCAGTGCTAGTGCCGGGACAGGGAGAAATCAGCCCCAGCATTTT. The encoded protein is CSASAGTGRNQPQHF.